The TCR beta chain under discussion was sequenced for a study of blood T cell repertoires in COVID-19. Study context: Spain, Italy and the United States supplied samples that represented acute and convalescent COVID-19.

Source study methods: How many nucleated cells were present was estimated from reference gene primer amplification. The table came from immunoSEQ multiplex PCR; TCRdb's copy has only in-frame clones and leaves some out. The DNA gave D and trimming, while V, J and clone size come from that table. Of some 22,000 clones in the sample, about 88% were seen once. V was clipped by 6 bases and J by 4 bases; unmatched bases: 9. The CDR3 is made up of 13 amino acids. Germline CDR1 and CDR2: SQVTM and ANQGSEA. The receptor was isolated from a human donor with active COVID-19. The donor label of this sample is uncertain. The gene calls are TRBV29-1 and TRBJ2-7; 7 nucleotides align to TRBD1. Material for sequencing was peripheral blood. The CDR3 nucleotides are TGCAGCGTGAAAAGGACAGGAGGATACGAGCAGTACTTC. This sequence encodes CSVKRTGGYEQYF.